Shown below are 12 T cell receptor beta chains from a single sample sequenced in a study of blood T cell repertoires in COVID-19. Only in-frame clones appear in the TCRdb table, and some are missing; sequencing was by immunoSEQ multiplex PCR. The table lists 130,000 or so clones, approximately 90% of them singletons. The specimen was peripheral blood. The receptors were sampled from a man aged 50 to 60 with active or convalescent COVID-19.

The J gene is TRBJ2-1, the V gene TRBV27, with 16 bases matching TRBD2. The CDR3 extends over 15 amino acids. Per the germline V gene, CDR1 is MNHEY and CDR2 is SMNVEV (reference sequence). The V gene end was trimmed by 3 bases and the J gene end by 10 bases; junction bases not matched to a gene: 3. CDR3 in DNA: TGTGCCAGCAGTTTCGGGACTAGCGGGAGGGGGGAGCAGTTCTTC. Translated: CASSFGTSGRGEQFF.

This chain connects TRBV6-2 or TRBV6-3 to TRBJ2-2, with 10 positions matching TRBD2. CDR3 length: 15 amino acids. Germline CDR1 MNHEY, CDR2 SVGEGT. V lost 4 bases, J lost 1 base, and 0 bases stayed unmatched. The CDR3 DNA is TGTGCCAGCAGTTGGACTAGCGGGAACACCGGGGAGCTGTTTTTT. Protein sequence: CASSWTSGNTGELFF.

This chain uses TRBV28 with TRBJ2-1; 7 positions agree with TRBD1. The CDR3 sequence is 17 residues long. Trimming at V came to 5 bases and at J to 9 bases, leaving 19 bases not matched to a gene. Germline-derived CDR1 and CDR2 are MDHEN and SYDVKM. Written as DNA, the CDR3 is TGTGCCAGCAGTCCCCCTCAGGGGGTGCTAGCCTTGAGTGAGCAGTTCTTC. This encodes CASSPPQGVLALSEQFF.

The V and J genes are TRBV5-1 and TRBJ2-7; 7 positions match TRBD2. The CDR3 totals 16 residues. Germline CDR1 and CDR2: SGHRS and YFSETQ. Trimming removed 4 bases from V and 3 bases from J; junction bases left unmatched: 13. The CDR3 loop is CASSGGFLADVYEQYF. The CDR3 DNA reads TGCGCCAGCAGCGGCGGTTTTCTAGCGGACGTCTACGAGCAGTACTTC.

V usage is TRBV6-2 or TRBV6-3 and J usage is TRBJ1-5, with D hard to call. In germline, CDR1 is MNHEY, CDR2 SVGEGT. CDR3 length: 19 residues. V gave up 6 bases and J gave up 0 bases, with 24 bases separating them. The CDR3 bases are TGTGCCAGCAGCTCCAACGGGAGAGAGTGGGGATATAGCAATCAGCCCCAGCATTTT. This encodes CASSSNGREWGYSNQPQHF.

The V and J genes are TRBV29-1 and TRBJ1-1; D not certain. From germline, CDR1 is SQVTM and CDR2 ANQGSEA. The CDR3 has 11 residues. This CDR3 is CIIGEGTEAFF. The DNA of the CDR3 is TGCATCATTGGGGAGGGCACTGAAGCTTTCTTT.

The rearrangement uses TRBV11-2 and TRBJ1-1; 8 positions agree with TRBD1. This CDR3 is 13 amino acids long. V lost 5 bases and J lost 6; bases outside the gene matches: 5. Looked up from germline, CDR1 is SGHAT and CDR2 is FQNNGV. CDR3 sequence: CASSKDRAAEAFF. CDR3 bases: TGTGCCAGCAGCAAGGACAGGGCCGCTGAAGCTTTCTTT.

The J gene is TRBJ2-1, the V gene TRBV30; 13 bases line up with TRBD2. Looked up from germline, CDR1 is GTSNPN and CDR2 is SVGIG (reference sequence). CDR3 length: 15 amino acids. The J segment lost 9 bases and the V segment lost 2 bases, leaving 7 bases of the junction unmatched. The CDR3: CAWSRGLAGVVEQFF. CDR3 sequence (DNA): TGTGCCTGGAGTAGAGGACTAGCGGGAGTGGTTGAGCAGTTCTTC. Based on the CDR3 plus reference TRBV30 and TRBJ2-1, the full variable domain is SQTIHQWPATLVQPVGSPLSLECTVEGTSNPNLYWYRQAAGRGLQLLFYSVGIGQISSEVPQNLSASRPQDRQFILSSKKLLLSDSGFYLCAWSRGLAGVVEQFFGPGTRLTVL.

The chain joins TRBV2 to TRBJ1-6, with D hard to call. The CDR3 length is 11 residues. Germline loops: CDR1 SNHLY, CDR2 FYNNEI. V lost 3 bases to trimming and J lost 15 bases, with 9 bases between them. CDR3 loop: CASSDSSSLHF. As DNA, the CDR3 is TGTGCCAGCAGTGATTCAAGTAGCCTCCACTTT.

The chain uses TRBV18 and TRBJ1-4; the D is unclear. From germline, CDR1 is KGHSH and CDR2 LQKENI. V lost 4 bases and J 15 bases, leaving 18 bases between the germline ends. The CDR3 spans 13 residues. The CDR3 coding sequence is TGTGCCAGCTCACTCACCGGGGAGAGCTCGGTGTTTTTT. Amino acids: CASSLTGESSVFF.

The chain couples TRBV25-1 to TRBJ1-6; the D gene is possibly TRBD1 (6 bases). The CDR3 consists of 15 residues. Germline CDR1 is MGHDK and CDR2 is SYGVNS. Trimming took 3 bases from V and 6 from J, leaving 12 bases between them. The CDR3 sequence is CASSETGFGNSPLHF. The CDR3 coding sequence is TGTGCCAGCAGTGAGACAGGCTTCGGTAATTCACCCCTCCACTTT.

The gene calls are TRBV11-3 and TRBJ2-5; possibly TRBD1 for D (7 bases). Trimming left V 5 bases short and J 5 bases short, with 18 bases between. The CDR3 has 15 residues. The germline gives CDR1 SGHNT, CDR2 YENEEA. The DNA for the CDR3 is TGTGCCAGCAGCACCACGACAGGGAGCGGGGAGACCCAGTACTTC. It yields the protein CASSTTTGSGETQYF.